The 28 T cell receptor beta chains given below trace back to one sample, sequenced in a study of pediatric ulcerative colitis. Some clones are missing from TCRdb's copy, which holds only in-frame ones; the method was immunoSEQ multiplex PCR. The table lists tens of thousands of clones, roughly 71% of them singletons, with around 7.8% in the top ten. Rectal tissue came from one to two pinch biopsies taken at colonoscopy. Input material: gut tissue. The receptors derive from a boy between 10 and 17 years old with severe ulcerative colitis.

V and J are TRBV9 and TRBJ2-1; 7 nucleotides line up with TRBD1. The CDR3 spans 16 residues. The germline V gene has CDR1 SGDLS and CDR2 YYNGEE. J gave up 6 bases and V 4 bases, and 13 bases lay outside the gene matches. This CDR3 reads CASSIYSGGAANEQFF. CDR3 nucleotide sequence: TGTGCCAGCAGCATATATTCAGGGGGAGCTGCCAATGAGCAGTTCTTC.

The chain links TRBV5-6 to TRBJ2-7; the D is unclear. There are 13 residues in the CDR3. V lost 4 bases to trimming and J lost 2 bases, with 10 bases between them. Germline assignment: CDR1 SGHDT and CDR2 YYEEEE. For the CDR3, the DNA is TGTGCCAGCAGCCCGGTGGTGGCCTACGAGCAGTACTTC. This codes for CASSPVVAYEQYF.

The chain recombines TRBV28 with TRBJ2-5; D perhaps matches TRBD2 (5 bases). This CDR3 contains 16 residues. The ends were cut back, 3 bases at V and 7 bases at J, with 21 bases in the middle. The V gene's germline CDR1 is MDHEN and CDR2 SYDVKM. DNA of the CDR3: TGTGCCAGCAGTTTTGCCCAAGAGGGCAGCCTTTGGACCCAGTACTTC. Its protein product is CASSFAQEGSLWTQYF.

About this clone: The sample contains more than one DNA sequence encoding this CDR3. The CDR3, as DNA: TGCGCCAGCAGCCAAGATTTAAATCGGGACGGCTACACCTTC. The encoded protein is CASSQDLNRDGYTF. V is TRBV4-1 and J is TRBJ1-2; D is possibly TRBD1 (5 bases). The V gene lost 0 bases and the J gene lost 8 bases, with 13 bases spanning the gap. Germline V gene data show CDR1 as MGHRA and CDR2 as YSYEKL. This CDR3 comprises 14 residues.

The J gene is TRBJ2-1, the V gene TRBV5-1; a weak D match, TRBD1 (5 bases). V gave up 7 bases and J gave up 1 base, with 15 bases separating them. The CDR3 extends over 15 amino acids. Germline V lookup: CDR1 SGHRS, CDR2 YFSETQ. CDR3 residues: CASGAWADSYNEQFF. Here the CDR3 DNA reads TGCGCCAGCGGGGCATGGGCTGATTCCTACAATGAGCAGTTCTTC.

The CDR3: CASSPYLSTDTQYF. For the CDR3, the DNA is TGTGCCAGCTCACCCTATCTAAGCACAGATACGCAGTATTTT. The V gene is TRBV18, the J gene TRBJ2-3; D uncertain. This CDR3 spans 14 amino acids. With 3 bases removed from V and 0 bases from J, the gap between germline ends came to 7 bases. Germline lookup yields CDR1 KGHSH and CDR2 LQKENI.

The V gene is TRBV7-9, the J gene TRBJ2-7; D is possibly TRBD2 (5 bases). Deletions cut 4 bases from V and 3 bases from J, with 10 bases between. Germline CDR1 is SEHNR and CDR2 is FQNEAQ (reference sequence). The CDR3 covers 13 residues. The CDR3 reads CASSSGLDYEQYF. CDR3 sequence (DNA): TGTGCCAGCAGCTCCGGACTCGACTACGAGCAGTACTTC.

This chain joins TRBV15 and TRBJ2-1; TRBD2 is a possible D gene (7 bases). Germline V gives CDR1 LNHNV, CDR2 YYDKDF (reference sequence). This CDR3 contains 14 residues. V lost 8 bases and J 10 bases, leaving 21 bases between the germline ends. CDR3: CATSFSGGAGEQFF. The DNA of the CDR3 is TGTGCCACCTCTTTTAGTGGGGGGGCAGGGGAGCAGTTCTTC. The complete variable domain, with remaining parts taken from reference TRBV15 and TRBJ2-1, reads DAMVIQNPRYQVTQFGKPVTLSCSQTLNHNVMYWYQQKSSQAPKLLFHYYDKDFNNEADTPDNFQSRRPNTSFCFLDIRSPGLGDTAMYLCATSFSGGAGEQFFGPGTRLTVL.

The CDR3 DNA sequence: TGTGCCACCAGCAGAGATCCCGGACAGGGGTTGGGGAGCAATCAGCCCCAGCATTTT. Translating gives CATSRDPGQGLGSNQPQHF. This chain uses TRBV15 with TRBJ1-5, with 9 bases lining up with TRBD1. CDR1 is LNHNV, CDR2 YYDKDF, per germline (reference sequence). V was clipped by 0 bases and J by 1 base; unmatched bases: 10. The CDR3 consists of 19 residues. The full variable domain, with the rest looked up from reference TRBV15 and TRBJ1-5, is DAMVIQNPRYQVTQFGKPVTLSCSQTLNHNVMYWYQQKSSQAPKLLFHYYDKDFNNEADTPDNFQSRRPNTSFCFLDIRSPGLGDTAMYLCATSRDPGQGLGSNQPQHFGDGTRLSIL.

The rearrangement joins TRBV4-1 to TRBJ2-7, with D possibly TRBD2 on 6 matching bases. V shed 1 base and J shed 6 bases, with 13 bases lying between them. Per the germline V gene, CDR1 is MGHRA and CDR2 is YSYEKL. The CDR3 sequence is 14 residues long. This CDR3 is CASSQGGMGGEQYF. The CDR3 region has the DNA TGCGCCAGCAGCCAAGGGGGGATGGGGGGCGAGCAGTACTTC.

The chain is built from TRBV5-4 and TRBJ2-5; 11 nucleotides line up with TRBD2. Germline V gives CDR1 SGHNT, CDR2 YYREEE (reference sequence). The CDR3 has 16 amino acids. The trim removed 3 bases at V and 1 base at J, leaving 5 bases unmatched. CDR3 residues: CASSSASGGTQETQYF. CDR3 DNA: TGTGCCAGCAGCTCTGCTAGCGGGGGGACCCAAGAGACCCAGTACTTC.

The chain links TRBV5-1 to TRBJ2-6; D unclear. V lost 5 bases and J 0 bases, leaving 12 bases between the germline ends. This CDR3 has 16 amino acids. The germline CDR1 and CDR2 sequences are SGHRS and YFSETQ. CDR3 in amino acids: CASSKDTSSGANVLTF. CDR3 in DNA: TGCGCCAGCAGTAAGGATACCTCCTCTGGGGCCAACGTCCTGACTTTC.

The chain employs TRBV9 and TRBJ2-5, with D unresolved. CDR1 is SGDLS, CDR2 YYNGEE, per germline. V was trimmed by 3 bases and J by 4 bases, leaving 7 bases between them. This CDR3 comprises 12 residues. CDR3 DNA sequence: TGTGCCAGCAGCGCGAATTCAGAGACCCAGTACTTC. The encoded protein is CASSANSETQYF.

Here the CDR3 reads CASSLGFGETYEQYF. The DNA for the CDR3 is TGTGCCAGCAGCTTAGGTTTCGGTGAAACCTACGAGCAGTACTTC. The rearrangement uses TRBV7-6 and TRBJ2-7; no clear D. V was clipped by 1 base and J by 2 bases, with 12 bases between them. The CDR3 is made up of 15 amino acids. The germline gives CDR1 SGHVS, CDR2 FNYEAQ.

This clone was seen more than once but under ten times. The J gene is TRBJ1-2, the V gene TRBV19; 10 nucleotides match TRBD1. V lost 9 bases, J lost 1 base, and 5 bases stayed unmatched. The CDR3 extends over 14 amino acids. Germline V gives CDR1 LNHDA, CDR2 SQIVND (reference sequence). The CDR3 DNA sequence: TGTGCCAGCGCCGGGACAGGGGATAACTATGGCTACACCTTC. Translating gives CASAGTGDNYGYTF.

The chain uses TRBV28 and TRBJ2-7; D possibly uses TRBD1 or TRBD2 (7 bases each). The CDR3 length is 16 residues. The germline V gene has CDR1 MDHEN and CDR2 SYDVKM. Trimming removed 2 bases at V and 7 bases at J, with 21 bases between. The CDR3 here is CASSLTGEGAGKEQYF. The CDR3 DNA sequence: TGTGCCAGCAGTTTAACCGGGGAGGGGGCAGGGAAGGAGCAGTACTTC. Full variable domain (outside the CDR3, taken from reference TRBV28 and TRBJ2-7): DVKVTQSSRYLVKRTGEKVFLECVQDMDHENMFWYRQDPGLGLRLIYFSYDVKMKEKGDIPEGYSVSREKKERFSLILESASTNQTSMYLCASSLTGEGAGKEQYFGPGTRLTVT.

The chain carries TRBV28 and TRBJ1-2, with D possibly TRBD1 on 6 matching bases. The CDR3 extends over 13 amino acids. V was trimmed by 7 bases and J by 6 bases, leaving 15 bases between them. The germline V gene encodes CDR1 MDHEN and CDR2 SYDVKM. The CDR3 DNA is TGTGCCAGCAACCCGGACAGCCACAATGGCTACACCTTC. Protein product: CASNPDSHNGYTF.

This clone has just a few counts. This chain connects TRBV10-1 to TRBJ2-2, with TRBD1 identical over 7 bases. Trimming removed 5 bases from V and 3 bases from J; junction bases left unmatched: 3. The CDR3 spans 14 residues. CDR1 and CDR2 (germline): WNHNN, SYGVQD (reference sequence). The chain's CDR3 is CASSRDSYTGELFF. DNA for the CDR3: TGCGCCAGCAGTCGGGACAGTTACACCGGGGAGCTGTTTTTT.

The chain recombines TRBV7-2 with TRBJ2-2; unclear D gene. The CDR3 extends over 14 amino acids. V was clipped by 2 bases and J by 1 base, with 5 bases between them. Looked up from germline, CDR1 is SGHTA and CDR2 is FQGNSA. The CDR3 DNA sequence: TGTGCCAGCAGCTTATCGGAGAACACCGGGGAGCTGTTTTTT. As protein: CASSLSENTGELFF.

The chain links TRBV7-6 to TRBJ2-5; TRBD2 is a possible D gene (5 bases). Between the trimmed V and J ends, which lost 3 bases and 7 bases, there was a span of 15 bases. CDR3 length: 14 residues. The germline V gene has CDR1 SGHVS and CDR2 FNYEAQ. CDR3 sequence: CASSLPSSMGTQYF. DNA of the CDR3: TGTGCCAGCAGCTTGCCTAGCAGTATGGGGACCCAGTACTTC.

J is TRBJ1-1 and V is TRBV2; tentatively, D is TRBD1 (6 bases). The CDR3 spans 16 residues. Per germline, CDR1 SNHLY and CDR2 FYNNEI. The V gene lost 5 bases and the J gene lost 3 bases, with 19 bases spanning the gap. The CDR3 region is CASSSPQGGSYTEAFF. In nucleotides, the CDR3 is TGTGCCAGCAGTTCCCCCCAAGGGGGATCCTACACTGAAGCTTTCTTT.

The chain employs TRBV28 and TRBJ1-2; the match to TRBD1 covers 7 bases. V was pared by 3 bases and J by 8 bases, with 12 bases of the junction left unmatched. The CDR3 consists of 15 residues. CDR1 is MDHEN and CDR2 is SYDVKM in the germline V gene. The CDR3 spells CASSFPRDRGRGYTF. The CDR3 DNA is TGTGCCAGCAGTTTCCCTCGGGACAGAGGGAGGGGCTACACCTTC.

The genes are TRBV5-1 and TRBJ1-6; no firm D call. The CDR3 has 14 amino acids. CDR1 SGHRS and CDR2 YFSETQ come from the germline V gene. V was trimmed by 2 bases and J by 11 bases, leaving 14 bases between them. In DNA, the CDR3 is TGCGCCAGCAGCTTAGACCCCCCATCCACACCCCTCCACTTT. Its protein product is CASSLDPPSTPLHF.

The chain uses TRBV6-1 and TRBJ2-7; 7 nucleotides line up with TRBD2. Germline V gives CDR1 MNHNS, CDR2 SASEGT. J was trimmed by 5 bases and V by 8 bases; bases with no gene match: 3. The CDR3 is 11 residues long. CDR3 DNA: TGTGCCAGCTGGGAGGGAAACGAGCAGTACTTC. Residues: CASWEGNEQYF.

This clone was picked up one time. The chain links TRBV7-6 to TRBJ2-3, with a weak D call TRBD2 (5 bases). V lost 1 base to trimming and J lost 5 bases, with 13 bases between them. Per the germline V gene, CDR1 is SGHVS and CDR2 is FNYEAQ. The CDR3 sequence is 15 residues long. For the CDR3, the DNA is TGTGCCAGCAGCTTAGGAGGACTTGCTGAAGATACGCAGTATTTT. Its protein product is CASSLGGLAEDTQYF.

The V and J genes are TRBV29-1 and TRBJ2-1, with D possibly matching TRBD2 (6 bases). The CDR3 consists of 13 residues. Per the germline V gene, CDR1 is SQVTM and CDR2 is ANQGSEA. V was shortened by 5 bases and J by 4 bases, with 12 bases between the two germline ends. The CDR3 region is CSVRPGGYNEQFF. The CDR3 nucleotides read TGCAGCGTTCGGCCTGGGGGGTACAATGAGCAGTTCTTC.

The rearrangement joins TRBV7-6 to TRBJ2-3; the D call may be TRBD1 or TRBD2 (5 bases each). Germline lookup yields CDR1 SGHVS and CDR2 FNYEAQ. The CDR3 is 15 amino acids. Deletions cut 5 bases from V and 5 bases from J, with 17 bases between. Here the CDR3 reads CASSPGTRGGDTQYF. The CDR3 nucleotides read TGTGCCAGCAGCCCCGGGACCCGCGGAGGAGATACGCAGTATTTT.

A single count supports this clone. The chain is built from TRBV28 and TRBJ2-7; TRBD1 aligns across 7 bases. After removal of 5 bases from V and 2 bases from J, the junction contained 6 bases not matched to a gene. This CDR3 comprises 14 residues. Germline CDR1 and CDR2: MDHEN and SYDVKM. CDR3 coding DNA: TGTGCCAGCAGTCTAGGGGACAGTACCTACGAGCAGTACTTC. Translating gives CASSLGDSTYEQYF.